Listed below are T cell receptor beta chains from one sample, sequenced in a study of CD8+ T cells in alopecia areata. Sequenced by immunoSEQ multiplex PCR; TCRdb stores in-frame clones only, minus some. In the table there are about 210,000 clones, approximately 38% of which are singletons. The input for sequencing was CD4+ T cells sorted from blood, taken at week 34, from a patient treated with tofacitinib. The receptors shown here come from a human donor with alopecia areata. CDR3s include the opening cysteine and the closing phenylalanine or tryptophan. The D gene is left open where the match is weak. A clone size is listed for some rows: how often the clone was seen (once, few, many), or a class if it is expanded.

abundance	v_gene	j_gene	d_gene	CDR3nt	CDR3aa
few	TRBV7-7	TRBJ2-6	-	TGTGCTAGCAGCCTGGGACCGTCCTCTGGGGCCAACGTCCTGACTTTC	CASSLGPSSGANVLTF
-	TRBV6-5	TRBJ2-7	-	TGTGCCAGCCGACCGGGGGCGGCCTACGAGCAGTACTTC	CASRPGAAYEQYF
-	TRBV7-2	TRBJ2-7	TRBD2	TGTGCCAGCAGCCTCCGAGGACTAGCGACCCCCTACGAGCAGTACTTC	CASSLRGLATPYEQYF
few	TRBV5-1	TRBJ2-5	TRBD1	TGCGCCAGCAGCTCCGACAGGGGACGGGAGACCCAGTACTTC	CASSSDRGRETQYF
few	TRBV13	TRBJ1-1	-	TGTGCCAGCAGCCGCCGGCGTGGGGCCGCGAACACTGAAGCTTTCTTT	CASSRRRGAANTEAFF
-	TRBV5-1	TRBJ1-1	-	TGCGCCAGCAGCCTAGATCCACCTGAAGCTTTCTTT	CASSLDPPEAFF
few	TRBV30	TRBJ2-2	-	TGTGCCTGGAGTGATTTTGGGGATTTGAACGGGGAGCTGTTTTTT	CAWSDFGDLNGELFF
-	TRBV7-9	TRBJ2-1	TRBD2	TGTGCCAGCAGCTTAGCCGGGACTAGCTTCAATGAGCAGTTCTTC	CASSLAGTSFNEQFF
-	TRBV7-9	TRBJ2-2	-	TGTGCCAGCAGCGCCGGTATAACCGGGGAGCTGTTTTTT	CASSAGITGELFF
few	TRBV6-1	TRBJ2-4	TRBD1	TGTGCCAGCAGTGTTCGGGCCGGGACAGGGAAAAACATTCAGTACTTC	CASSVRAGTGKNIQYF
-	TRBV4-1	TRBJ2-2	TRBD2	TGCGCCAGCAGCCAAGGTTTGGCACTAGCGGGAGCCGGGGAGCTGTTTTTT	CASSQGLALAGAGELFF
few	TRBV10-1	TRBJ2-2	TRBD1	TGCGCCAGCAGCCTGAACAGGGGGCGGAACACCGGGGAGCTGTTTTTT	CASSLNRGRNTGELFF
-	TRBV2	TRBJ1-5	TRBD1	TGTGCCAGCAGTGACCGAACAGGGGGCAGTCAGCCCCAGCATTTT	CASSDRTGGSQPQHF
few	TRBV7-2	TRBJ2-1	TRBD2	TGTGCCAGCAGACCCTCTGGGACTAGCGGGGAATACAATGAGCAGTTCTTC	CASRPSGTSGEYNEQFF
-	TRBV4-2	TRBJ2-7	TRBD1	TGTGCCAGCAGCCAAGCGGGACAGGGGAATGTCTGGCAGTACTTC	CASSQAGQGNVWQYF
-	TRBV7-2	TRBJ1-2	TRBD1	TGTGCCAGCAGCGTCAGGGGGGTGGGCTATGGCTACACCTTC	CASSVRGVGYGYTF
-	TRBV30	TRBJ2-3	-	TGTGCCTGGAGTCTCGGACCACAACTCACAGATACGCAGTATTTT	CAWSLGPQLTDTQYF
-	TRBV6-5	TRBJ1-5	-	TGTGCCAGCAGGGCTGGACAGCCGAATCAGCCCCAGCATTTT	CASRAGQPNQPQHF
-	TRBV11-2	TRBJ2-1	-	TGTGCCAGCAGCTTCAACGGGAGAAATGAGCAGTTCTTC	CASSFNGRNEQFF
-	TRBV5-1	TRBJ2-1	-	TGCGCCAGCAGCCCGTACTCTAGCTACAATGAGCAGTTCTTC	CASSPYSSYNEQFF
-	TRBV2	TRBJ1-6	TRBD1	TGTGCCAGCAGAAAAGGACAGGAGAATTCACCCCTCCACTTT	CASRKGQENSPLHF
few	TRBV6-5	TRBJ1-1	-	TGTGCCAGCAGTTACTCTTTGGGGTTATCGAACACTGAAGCTTTCTTT	CASSYSLGLSNTEAFF
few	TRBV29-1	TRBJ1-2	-	TGCAGCGTTGGGGGCAGGGACTATGGCTACACCTTC	CSVGGRDYGYTF
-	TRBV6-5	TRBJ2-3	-	TGTGCCAGCACCCGGGCAGATACGCAGTATTTT	CASTRADTQYF
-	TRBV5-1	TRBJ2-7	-	TGCGCCAGCAGCTCCTTACAGTACGAGCAGTACTTC	CASSSLQYEQYF
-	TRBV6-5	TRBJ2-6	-	TGTGCCAGCAGTGCCGAGGGGGCTGGGGCCAACGTCCTGACTTTC	CASSAEGAGANVLTF
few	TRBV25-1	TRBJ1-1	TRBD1	TGTGCCAGCAGTGGGGACAGGGCGAACACTGAAGCTTTCTTT	CASSGDRANTEAFF
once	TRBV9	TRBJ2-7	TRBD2	TGTGCCAGCAGCGTGAGCCTAGTCGCGGGGGGCGAGCAGTACTTC	CASSVSLVAGGEQYF
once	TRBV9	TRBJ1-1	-	TGTGCCAGCAGCTCCGATTTGAACACTGAAGCTTTCTTT	CASSSDLNTEAFF
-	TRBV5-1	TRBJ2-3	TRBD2	TGCGCCAGCAATAGCGGGGGGGCGGAAGATACGCAGTATTTT	CASNSGGAEDTQYF
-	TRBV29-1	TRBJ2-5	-	TGCAGCGTTGAACCCCAACAGGGGAGGCAGACCCAGTACTTC	CSVEPQQGRQTQYF
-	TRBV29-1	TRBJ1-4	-	TGCAGCGTTGAATCAGTGGGCGAAAAACTGTTTTTT	CSVESVGEKLFF
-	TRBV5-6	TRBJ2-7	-	TGTGCCAGCAGCGCGGGACCGTCCTACGAGCAGTACTTC	CASSAGPSYEQYF
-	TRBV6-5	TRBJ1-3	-	TGTGCCAGCAGCAAAACAGGGAATTCTGGAAACACCATATATTTT	CASSKTGNSGNTIYF
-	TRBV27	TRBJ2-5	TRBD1	TGTGCCAGCAGTCGGGACAGTCAAGAGACCCAGTACTTC	CASSRDSQETQYF
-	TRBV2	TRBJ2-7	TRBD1	TGTGCCAGCAGCCACAGGGGAAACTACGAGCAGTACTTC	CASSHRGNYEQYF
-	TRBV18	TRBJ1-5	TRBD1	TGTGCCAGCTCACCGACAGGGCCTCAGCCCCAGCATTTT	CASSPTGPQPQHF
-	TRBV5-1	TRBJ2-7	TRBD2	TGCGCCAGCAGCTTGGCCGGCAGCGGGAGATCCTACGAGCAGTACTTC	CASSLAGSGRSYEQYF
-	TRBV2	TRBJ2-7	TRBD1	TGTGCCAGCACCCGGGACAGAGAATACGAGCAGTACTTC	CASTRDREYEQYF
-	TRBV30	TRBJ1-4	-	TGTGCCTGGAGTGAGTCGGGGGGAGATGAAAAACTGTTTTTT	CAWSESGGDEKLFF
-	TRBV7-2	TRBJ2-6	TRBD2	TGTGCCAGCAGCTTACGCGGGAGCGGTACTGGGGCCAACGTCCTGACTTTC	CASSLRGSGTGANVLTF
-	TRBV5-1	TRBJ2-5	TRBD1	TGCGCCAGCAGATATTCTGGGGACAGGGATATTCAAGAGACCCAGTACTTC	CASRYSGDRDIQETQYF
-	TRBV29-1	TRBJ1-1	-	TGCAGCGTTGAAGGGAGGAGTTCGGGGGAAGCTTTCTTT	CSVEGRSSGEAFF
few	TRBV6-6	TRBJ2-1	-	TGTGCCAGCAGTATTCAATTTGGCCCCTACAATGAGCAGTTCTTC	CASSIQFGPYNEQFF
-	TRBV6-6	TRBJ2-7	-	TGTGCCAGCAGTTACCTCGGACCCTTGGGGTACGAGCAGTACTTC	CASSYLGPLGYEQYF
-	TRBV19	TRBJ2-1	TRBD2	TGTGCCAGTAGTGCGTTGGGACTAGTTGCATATGAGCAGTTCTTC	CASSALGLVAYEQFF
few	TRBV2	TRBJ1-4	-	TGTGCCAGCAGTGACGAAGCAGCCTCAAATGAAAAACTGTTTTTT	CASSDEAASNEKLFF
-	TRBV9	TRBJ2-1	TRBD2	TGTGCCAGCACCGGGGGACTAGCGAGAAAAAATGAGCAGTTCTTC	CASTGGLARKNEQFF
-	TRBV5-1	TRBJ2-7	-	TGCGCCAGCAGCTTGGGACAAGGTGGAGAGCAGTACTTC	CASSLGQGGEQYF
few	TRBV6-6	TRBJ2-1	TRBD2	TGTGCCAGCCAGCTAGCGGTCTACAATGAGCAGTTCTTC	CASQLAVYNEQFF
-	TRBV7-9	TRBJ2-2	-	TGTGCCAGCAGCTTAGACCGTAGCCGAAACACCGGGGAGCTGTTTTTT	CASSLDRSRNTGELFF
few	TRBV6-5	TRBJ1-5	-	TGTGCCAGCAGTTGGGGGAGGGGGGATCAGCCCCAGCATTTT	CASSWGRGDQPQHF
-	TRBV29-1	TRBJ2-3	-	TGCAGCGCAGGCCTTGGCCTTAACACAGATACGCAGTATTTT	CSAGLGLNTDTQYF
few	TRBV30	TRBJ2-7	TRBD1	TGTGCCTTGGCGTCGGGACAGGCCTTTTACGAGCAGTACTTC	CALASGQAFYEQYF
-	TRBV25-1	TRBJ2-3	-	TGTGCCAGCCAGGACCCATTACTCACAGATACGCAGTATTTT	CASQDPLLTDTQYF
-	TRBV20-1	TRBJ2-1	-	TGCAGTGCTAGGTTGCAGCGGGAGCAGTTCTTC	CSARLQREQFF
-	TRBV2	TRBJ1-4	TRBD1	TGTGCCAGCAGAGGGACAGTTGAAAAACTGTTTTTT	CASRGTVEKLFF